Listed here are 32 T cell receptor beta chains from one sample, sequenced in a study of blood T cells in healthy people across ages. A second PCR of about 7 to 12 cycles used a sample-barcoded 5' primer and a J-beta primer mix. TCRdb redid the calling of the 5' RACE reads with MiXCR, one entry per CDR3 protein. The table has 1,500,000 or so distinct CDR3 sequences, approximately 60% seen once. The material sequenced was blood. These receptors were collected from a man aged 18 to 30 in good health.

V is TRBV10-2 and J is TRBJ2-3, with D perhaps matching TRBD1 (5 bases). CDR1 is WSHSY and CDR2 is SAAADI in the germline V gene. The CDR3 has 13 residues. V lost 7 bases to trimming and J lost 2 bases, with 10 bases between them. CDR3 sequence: CASMGRNTDTQYF. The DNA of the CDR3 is TGCGCCAGCATGGGGCGAAACACAGATACGCAGTATTTT.

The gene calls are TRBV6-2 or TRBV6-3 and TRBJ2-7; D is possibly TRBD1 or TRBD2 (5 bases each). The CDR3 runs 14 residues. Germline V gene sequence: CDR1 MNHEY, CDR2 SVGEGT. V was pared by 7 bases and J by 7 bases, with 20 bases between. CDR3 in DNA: TGTGCCAGCACCCCGGGACGGAGTCCTATTGAGCAGTACTTC. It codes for CASTPGRSPIEQYF.

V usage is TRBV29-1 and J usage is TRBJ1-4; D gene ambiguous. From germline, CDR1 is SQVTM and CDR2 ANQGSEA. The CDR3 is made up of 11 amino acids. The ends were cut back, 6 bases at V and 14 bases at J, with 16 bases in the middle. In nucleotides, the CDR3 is TGCAGCGTCAATACACGGACCGGCCTGTTTTTT. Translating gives CSVNTRTGLFF. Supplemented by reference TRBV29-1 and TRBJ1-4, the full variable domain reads SAVISQKPSRDICQRGTSLTIQCQVDSQVTMMFWYRQQPGQSLTLIATANQGSEATYESGFVIDKFPISRPNLTFSTLTVSNMSPEDSSIYLCSVNTRTGLFFGSGTQLSVL.

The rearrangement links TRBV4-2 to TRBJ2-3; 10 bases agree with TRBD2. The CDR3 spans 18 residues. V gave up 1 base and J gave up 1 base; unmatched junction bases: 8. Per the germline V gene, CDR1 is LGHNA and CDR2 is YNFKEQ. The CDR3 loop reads CASSQVAGGFRGTDTQYF. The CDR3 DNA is TGTGCCAGCAGCCAAGTAGCGGGAGGTTTCAGAGGCACAGATACGCAGTATTTT.

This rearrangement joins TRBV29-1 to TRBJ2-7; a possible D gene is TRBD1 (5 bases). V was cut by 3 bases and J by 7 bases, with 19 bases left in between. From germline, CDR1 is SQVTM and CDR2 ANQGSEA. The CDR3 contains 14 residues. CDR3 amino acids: CSVDGQGVYNEQYF. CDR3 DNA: TGCAGCGTTGATGGCCAGGGTGTTTACAATGAGCAGTACTTC.

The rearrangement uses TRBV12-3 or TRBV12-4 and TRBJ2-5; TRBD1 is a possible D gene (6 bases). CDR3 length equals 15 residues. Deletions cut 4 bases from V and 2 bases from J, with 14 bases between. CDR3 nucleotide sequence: TGTGCCAGCAGTTCGAGGACAGTCCAGCAAGAGACCCAGTACTTC. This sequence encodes CASSSRTVQQETQYF.

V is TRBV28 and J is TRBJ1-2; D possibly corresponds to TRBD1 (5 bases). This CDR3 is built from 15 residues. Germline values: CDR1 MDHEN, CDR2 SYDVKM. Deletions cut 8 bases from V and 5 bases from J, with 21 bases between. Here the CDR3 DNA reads TGTGCCAGCGCCACGGGGGGACGGCGGAATTATGGCTACACCTTC. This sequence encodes CASATGGRRNYGYTF.

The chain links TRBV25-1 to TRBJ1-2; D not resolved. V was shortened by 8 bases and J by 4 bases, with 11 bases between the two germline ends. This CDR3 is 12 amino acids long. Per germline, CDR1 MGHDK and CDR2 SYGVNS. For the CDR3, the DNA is TGTGCCAGCTCCGTTAGCCCCTATGGCTACACCTTC. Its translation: CASSVSPYGYTF.

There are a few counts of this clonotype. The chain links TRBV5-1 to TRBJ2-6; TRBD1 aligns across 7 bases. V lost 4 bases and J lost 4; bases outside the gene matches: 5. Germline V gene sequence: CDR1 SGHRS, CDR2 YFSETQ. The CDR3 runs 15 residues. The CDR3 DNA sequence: TGCGCCAGCAGCAACACAGGGGACGGGGCCAACGTCCTGACTTTC. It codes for CASSNTGDGANVLTF.

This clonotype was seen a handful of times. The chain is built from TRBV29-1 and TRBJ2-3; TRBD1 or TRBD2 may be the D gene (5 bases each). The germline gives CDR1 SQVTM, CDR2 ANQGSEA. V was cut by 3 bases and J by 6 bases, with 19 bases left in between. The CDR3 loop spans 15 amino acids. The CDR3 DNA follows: TGCAGCGTTGATGGCCGCCGGGGCCGACCCGATACGCAGTATTTT. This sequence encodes CSVDGRRGRPDTQYF.

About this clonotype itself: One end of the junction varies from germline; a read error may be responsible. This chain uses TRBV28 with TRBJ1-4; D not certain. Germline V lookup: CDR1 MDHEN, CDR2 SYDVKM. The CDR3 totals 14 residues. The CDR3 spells CASSLVGTKEKLFF. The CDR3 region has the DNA TGTGCCAGCAGTTTAGTAGGAACTAAGGAAAAACTGTTTTTT.

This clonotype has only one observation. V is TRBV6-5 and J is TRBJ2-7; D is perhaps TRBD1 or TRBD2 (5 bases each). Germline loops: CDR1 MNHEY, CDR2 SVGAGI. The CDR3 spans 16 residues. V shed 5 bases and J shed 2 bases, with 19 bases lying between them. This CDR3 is CASSTTGGQLTYEQYF. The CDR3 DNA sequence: TGTGCCAGCAGTACAACCGGAGGACAACTTACCTACGAGCAGTACTTC.

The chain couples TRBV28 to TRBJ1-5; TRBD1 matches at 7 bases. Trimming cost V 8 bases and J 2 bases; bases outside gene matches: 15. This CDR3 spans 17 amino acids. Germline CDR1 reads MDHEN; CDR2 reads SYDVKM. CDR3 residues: CASGFRRTGHRNQPQHF. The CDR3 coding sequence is TGTGCCAGCGGATTTAGGAGGACAGGCCACCGCAATCAGCCCCAGCATTTT.

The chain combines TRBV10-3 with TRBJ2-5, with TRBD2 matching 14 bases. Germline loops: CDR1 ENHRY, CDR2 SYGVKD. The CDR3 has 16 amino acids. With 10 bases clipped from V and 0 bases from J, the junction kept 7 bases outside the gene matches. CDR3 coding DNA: TGTGCCACGGGACTAGCGGGAGAGGGGAACCAAGAGACCCAGTACTTC. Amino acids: CATGLAGEGNQETQYF.

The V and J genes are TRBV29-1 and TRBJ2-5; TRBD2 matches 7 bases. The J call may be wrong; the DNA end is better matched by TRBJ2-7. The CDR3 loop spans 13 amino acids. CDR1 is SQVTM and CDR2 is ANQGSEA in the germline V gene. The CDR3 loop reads CSVEDNAGAEQYF. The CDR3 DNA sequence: TGCAGCGTTGAAGATAACGCGGGAGCCGAGCAGTACTTC.

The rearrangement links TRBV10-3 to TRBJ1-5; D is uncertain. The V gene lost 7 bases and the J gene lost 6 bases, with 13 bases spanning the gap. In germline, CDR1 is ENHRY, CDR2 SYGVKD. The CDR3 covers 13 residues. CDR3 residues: CAIMAREGQPQHF. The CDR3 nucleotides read TGTGCCATCATGGCGCGGGAGGGTCAGCCCCAGCATTTT.

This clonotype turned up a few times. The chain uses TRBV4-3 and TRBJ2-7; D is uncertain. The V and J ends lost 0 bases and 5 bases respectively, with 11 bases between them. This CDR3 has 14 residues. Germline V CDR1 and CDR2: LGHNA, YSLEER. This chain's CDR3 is CASSQDYFLDEQYF. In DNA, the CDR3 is TGCGCCAGCAGCCAAGATTACTTTTTGGACGAGCAGTACTTC.

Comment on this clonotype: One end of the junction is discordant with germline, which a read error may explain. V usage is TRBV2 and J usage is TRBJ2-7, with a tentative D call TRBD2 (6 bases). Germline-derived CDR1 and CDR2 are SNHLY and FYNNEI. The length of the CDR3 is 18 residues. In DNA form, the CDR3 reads TGTGCCAGCAGCGAAGCGACGACCACCGGGACTGGCCGCTACGAGCAGTACTTC. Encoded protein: CASSEATTTGTGRYEQYF.

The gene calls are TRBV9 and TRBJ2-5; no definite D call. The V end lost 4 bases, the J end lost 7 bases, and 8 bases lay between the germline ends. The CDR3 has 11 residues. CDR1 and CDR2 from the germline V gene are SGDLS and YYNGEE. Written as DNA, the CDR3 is TGTGCCAGCAGCATATCGGGGACCCAGTACTTC. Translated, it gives CASSISGTQYF.

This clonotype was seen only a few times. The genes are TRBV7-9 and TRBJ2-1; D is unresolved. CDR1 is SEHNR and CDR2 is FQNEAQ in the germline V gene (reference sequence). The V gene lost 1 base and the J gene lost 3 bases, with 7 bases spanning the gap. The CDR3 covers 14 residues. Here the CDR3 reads CASSLVRGYNEQFF. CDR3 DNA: TGTGCCAGCAGCTTAGTGCGCGGCTACAATGAGCAGTTCTTC.

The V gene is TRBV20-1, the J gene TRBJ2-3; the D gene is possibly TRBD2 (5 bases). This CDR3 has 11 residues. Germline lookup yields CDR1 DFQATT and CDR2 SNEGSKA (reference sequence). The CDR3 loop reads CSASPGDTQYF. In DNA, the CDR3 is TGCAGCGCCTCTCCGGGGGATACGCAGTATTTT.

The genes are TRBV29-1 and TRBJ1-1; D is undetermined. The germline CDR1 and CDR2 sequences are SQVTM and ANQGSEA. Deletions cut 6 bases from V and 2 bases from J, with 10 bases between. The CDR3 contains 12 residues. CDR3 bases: TGCAGCGTGCCAATGGCAAACACTGAAGCTTTCTTT. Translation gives CSVPMANTEAFF.

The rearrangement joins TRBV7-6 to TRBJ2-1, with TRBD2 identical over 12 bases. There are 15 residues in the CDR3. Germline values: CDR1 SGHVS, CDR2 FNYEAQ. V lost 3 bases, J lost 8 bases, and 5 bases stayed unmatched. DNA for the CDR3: TGTGCCAGCAGCTTTTGGACTAGCGGGGTGGATGAGCAGTTCTTC. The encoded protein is CASSFWTSGVDEQFF.

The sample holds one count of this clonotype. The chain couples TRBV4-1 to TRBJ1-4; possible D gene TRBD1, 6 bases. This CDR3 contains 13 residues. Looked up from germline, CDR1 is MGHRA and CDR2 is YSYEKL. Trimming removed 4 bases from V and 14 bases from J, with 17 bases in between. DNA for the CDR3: TGCGCCAGCAGCCCGCCCTTACAGAGGGGGCTGTTTTTT. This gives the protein CASSPPLQRGLFF.

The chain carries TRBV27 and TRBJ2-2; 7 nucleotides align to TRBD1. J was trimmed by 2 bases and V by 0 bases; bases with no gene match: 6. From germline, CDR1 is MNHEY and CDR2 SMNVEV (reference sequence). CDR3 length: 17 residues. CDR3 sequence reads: CASSLSEGTENTGELFF. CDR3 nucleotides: TGTGCCAGCAGTTTATCAGAGGGGACAGAAAACACCGGGGAGCTGTTTTTT.

In nucleotides, the CDR3 is TGTGCCAGCAGTGAGCCCGCGGGGACTCAAGAGACCCAGTACTTC. Translating gives CASSEPAGTQETQYF. The chain recombines TRBV25-1 with TRBJ2-4; D possibly corresponds to TRBD2 (6 bases). Near its end, the DNA agrees better with TRBJ2-5, so the J call may be wrong. The CDR3 sequence is 15 residues long. Germline V gene data show CDR1 as MGHDK and CDR2 as SYGVNS.

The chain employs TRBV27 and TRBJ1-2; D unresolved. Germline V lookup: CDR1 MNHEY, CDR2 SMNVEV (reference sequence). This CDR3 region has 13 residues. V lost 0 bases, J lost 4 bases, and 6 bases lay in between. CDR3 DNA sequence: TGTGCCAGCAGTTTATCGAAGACCTATGGCTACACCTTC. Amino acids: CASSLSKTYGYTF.

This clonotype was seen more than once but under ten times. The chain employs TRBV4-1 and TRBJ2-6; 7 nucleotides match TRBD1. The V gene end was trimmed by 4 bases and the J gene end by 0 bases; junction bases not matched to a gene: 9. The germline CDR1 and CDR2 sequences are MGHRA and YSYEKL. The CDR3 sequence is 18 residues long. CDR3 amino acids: CASSRVWGQFSGANVLTF. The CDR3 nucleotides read TGCGCCAGCAGCCGGGTTTGGGGACAGTTCTCTGGGGCCAACGTCCTGACTTTC.

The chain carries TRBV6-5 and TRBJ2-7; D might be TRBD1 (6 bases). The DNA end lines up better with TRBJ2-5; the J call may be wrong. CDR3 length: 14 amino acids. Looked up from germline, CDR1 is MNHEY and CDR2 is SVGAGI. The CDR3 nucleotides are TGTGCCAGCAGTTATCTGGACAGTCAAGAGACCCAGTACTTC. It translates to CASSYLDSQETQYF.

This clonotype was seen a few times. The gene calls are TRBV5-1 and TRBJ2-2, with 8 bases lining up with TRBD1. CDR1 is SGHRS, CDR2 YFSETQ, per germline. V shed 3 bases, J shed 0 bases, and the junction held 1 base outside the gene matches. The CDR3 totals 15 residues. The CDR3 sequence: CASSSTGANTGELFF. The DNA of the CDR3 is TGCGCCAGCAGCTCGACAGGGGCGAACACCGGGGAGCTGTTTTTT.

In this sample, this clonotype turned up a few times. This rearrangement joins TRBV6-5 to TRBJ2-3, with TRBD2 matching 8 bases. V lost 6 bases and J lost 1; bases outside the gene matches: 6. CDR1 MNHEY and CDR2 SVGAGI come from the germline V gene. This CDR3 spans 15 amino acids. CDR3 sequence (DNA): TGTGCCAGCAGCCTACTAGCGGAGGGCACAGATACGCAGTATTTT. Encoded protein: CASSLLAEGTDTQYF.

CDR3 region: CASSVGGGSSYGYTF. The CDR3 region has the DNA TGTGCCAGCAGCGTAGGCGGGGGTTCTTCATATGGCTACACCTTC. The chain uses TRBV9 and TRBJ1-2; a possible D gene is TRBD1 (5 bases). V was pared by 0 bases and J by 5 bases, with 14 bases between. Germline CDR1 reads SGDLS; CDR2 reads YYNGEE. The CDR3 is made up of 15 amino acids.